This TCR beta chain was sequenced in a study of T cell responses to AZD1222 COVID-19 vaccine. The table came from immunoSEQ multiplex PCR; TCRdb's copy has only in-frame clones and leaves some out. This sample has around 150,000 clones, with 80% to 95% found just once. This clone has more than one count but fewer than ten. Its target is not known. This CDR3 contains 14 residues. Study results and caveats: Baseline seropositivity occurred in only 5 to 7 AZD1222 recipients. Epitopes outside B.1.351 and B.1.1.7 mutated regions reportedly drew nearly half of spike TCRs. Scientists sampled the repertoires only once the peak T cell response had passed.

The chain is built from TRBV12-1 and TRBJ2-7; the table's TRBD1 call for D was not verified on the DNA. TRBV12-1 is labeled a pseudogene. This TCR was sampled from an adult who received the AZD1222 COVID-19 vaccine. Sequencing was performed on peripheral blood, taken 28 days after the second AZD1222 dose. CDR3 in amino acids: CASSFPSVNYEQYF. CDR3 DNA sequence: TGTGCCAGCAGCTTTCCGTCAGTCAACTACGAGCAGTACTTC.